This TCR beta chain was observed in a study of control samples from healthy donors and cancer patients. In its sample, this clone was seen once. The data were produced by immunoSEQ multiplex PCR, yet TCRdb's version contains in-frame clones alone and is incomplete. The sample has about 130,000 clones, 90% seen once. The V gene's germline CDR1 is SQVTM and CDR2 ANQGSEA. The CDR3 has 12 amino acids. Trimming removed 6 bases from V and 5 bases from J, with 14 bases in between. This sequence joins TRBV29-1 and TRBJ2-7; tentatively, D is TRBD1 (6 bases). The sequencing input was blood. This receptor was obtained from a man aged 35 to 55 in good health. CDR3: CSVQPNRDEQYF. The DNA for the CDR3 is TGCAGCGTACAACCTAACAGGGACGAGCAGTACTTC.